The rows below give T cell receptor beta chains drawn from one sample of a study of shared clonotypes between healthy human individuals. The table came from immunoSEQ multiplex PCR; TCRdb's copy has only in-frame clones and leaves some out. The sample lists some 2,500,000 clones; about nine tenths were seen once. Sequencing was carried out using naive CD4+ T cells from PBMCs. All receptors come from a man aged 18 to 30 in good health. Some clones in this sample may be carry-over from other donors' samples. Both conserved end residues are part of each CDR3. The order of the fields is J gene, CDR3 length, D gene, clone size, V gene, CDR3 protein, CDR3 DNA. The D gene is left open where the match is weak. Part of the rows lack a size; the others show once, few, many or a class for expanded clones.

>TRBJ1-5|14|-|few|TRBV2
CASSHEGGDQPQHF
TGTGCCAGCAGTCATGAAGGTGGAGACCAGCCCCAGCATTTT
>TRBJ2-7|16|TRBD1|once|TRBV5-1
CASSLGVGDSSYEQYF
TGCGCCAGCAGCTTGGGGGTTGGGGACAGTTCCTACGAGCAGTACTTC
>TRBJ1-2|15|TRBD1|-|TRBV27
CASSKTGSTNYGYTF
TGTGCCAGCAGTAAGACAGGGTCGACTAACTATGGCTACACCTTC
>TRBJ2-1|15|-|-|TRBV28
CASSSDEIPYNEQFF
TGTGCCAGCAGCAGCGACGAAATTCCTTACAATGAGCAGTTCTTC
>TRBJ2-3|16|TRBD2|-|TRBV10-3
CAISSRTSGGTDTQYF
TGTGCCATCAGTTCCCGGACTAGCGGAGGCACAGATACGCAGTATTTT
>TRBJ2-3|14|-|-|TRBV5-1
CASSPGPSTDTQYF
TGCGCCAGCAGCCCGGGCCCCAGCACAGATACGCAGTATTTT
>TRBJ2-3|15|TRBD2|-|TRBV9
CASSVGGRGTDTQYF
TGTGCCAGCAGCGTAGGGGGGAGGGGCACAGATACGCAGTATTTT
>TRBJ1-5|15|-|once|TRBV7-2
CASSRGTAPNQPQHF
TGTGCCAGCAGCAGAGGGACGGCGCCCAATCAGCCCCAGCATTTT
>TRBJ2-5|15|-|-|TRBV28
CASSFPDRYQETQYF
TGTGCCAGCAGTTTCCCAGACCGGTACCAAGAGACCCAGTACTTC
>TRBJ2-6|15|TRBD2|-|TRBV6-1
CASGGGYSGANVLTF
TGTGCCAGCGGGGGAGGGTACTCTGGGGCCAACGTCCTGACTTTC
>TRBJ1-2|15|TRBD1|-|TRBV29-1
CSVGRAGTGDAGYTF
TGCAGCGTTGGGAGGGCCGGGACAGGGGATGCTGGCTACACCTTC
>TRBJ1-2|11|-|-|TRBV20-1
CSARDFLGYTF
TGCAGTGCTAGAGATTTCCTGGGCTACACCTTC
>TRBJ2-1|15|TRBD2|-|TRBV6-1
CASSVAGVPYNEQFF
TGTGCCAGCAGTGTAGCGGGAGTTCCCTACAATGAGCAGTTCTTC
>TRBJ2-1|14|-|-|TRBV7-9
CASSRGGRDNEQFF
TGTGCCAGCAGCCGGGGTGGACGGGACAATGAGCAGTTCTTC
>TRBJ1-2|12|-|-|TRBV29-1
CSVDRGNYGYTF
TGCAGCGTTGACAGGGGAAACTATGGCTACACCTTC
>TRBJ1-1|14|-|-|TRBV6-5
CATRKVGSNTEAFF
TGTGCCACGCGAAAAGTAGGGAGTAACACTGAAGCTTTCTTT
>TRBJ2-2|16|-|-|TRBV5-5
CASSFGLGANTGELFF
TGTGCCAGCAGCTTTGGACTCGGCGCGAACACCGGGGAGCTGTTTTTT
>TRBJ2-7|14|-|once|TRBV5-1
CASSLGPSDGEQYF
TGCGCCAGCAGCTTGGGACCATCTGATGGCGAGCAGTACTTC
>TRBJ2-1|15|TRBD2|-|TRBV10-1
CASSILAASYNEQFF
TGCGCCAGCAGTATACTAGCGGCTTCCTACAATGAGCAGTTCTTC
>TRBJ1-4|16|-|-|TRBV28
CASTAHWTATNEKLFF
TGTGCCAGCACCGCTCACTGGACCGCAACTAATGAAAAACTGTTTTTT
>TRBJ2-5|13|-|-|TRBV9
CASSVGGGETQYF
TGTGCCAGCAGCGTAGGGGGCGGGGAGACCCAGTACTTC
>TRBJ2-1|15|-|-|TRBV10-2
CASSGVASAYNEQFF
TGCGCCAGCAGTGGGGTAGCGAGCGCCTACAATGAGCAGTTCTTC
>TRBJ1-4|11|-|-|TRBV28
CASRSRAKLFF
TGTGCCAGCAGGAGCCGGGCAAAACTGTTTTTT
>TRBJ2-7|16|TRBD2|-|TRBV4-3
CASSQEAASGSYEQYF
TGCGCCAGCAGCCAAGAGGCCGCTAGCGGATCCTACGAGCAGTACTTC
>TRBJ1-6|15|-|-|TRBV7-2
CASSLQQVGNSPLHF
TGTGCCAGCAGCTTGCAACAGGTCGGAAATTCACCCCTCCACTTT
>TRBJ2-2|19|TRBD2|-|TRBV18
CASSPSWASGSPGTGELFF
TGTGCCAGCTCACCGTCGTGGGCTAGCGGGAGCCCCGGGACCGGGGAGCTGTTTTTT
>TRBJ1-5|13|-|-|TRBV6-5
CASSRAGNQPQHF
TGTGCCAGCAGTAGGGCGGGCAATCAGCCCCAGCATTTT
>TRBJ1-1|16|-|-|TRBV6-5
CASSWYGTEGNTEAFF
TGTGCCAGCAGTTGGTACGGAACGGAGGGGAACACTGAAGCTTTCTTT
>TRBJ1-6|16|TRBD1|-|TRBV18
CASSRLGTGDNSPLHF
TGTGCCAGCTCACGGTTGGGGACAGGGGATAATTCACCCCTCCACTTT
>TRBJ2-6|14|-|-|TRBV30
CAWDSSSGANVLTF
TGTGCCTGGGACAGCAGCTCTGGGGCCAACGTCCTGACTTTC
>TRBJ1-2|14|TRBD1|once|TRBV9
CASSTRDRSYGYTF
TGTGCCAGCAGCACCAGGGACAGGAGCTATGGCTACACCTTC
>TRBJ2-3|17|TRBD2|few|TRBV7-2
CASSSDKSGSQTDTQYF
TGTGCCAGCAGCTCGGATAAAAGCGGGAGCCAGACAGATACGCAGTATTTT
>TRBJ2-7|17|TRBD2|-|TRBV5-1
CASSLDILAGSSYEQYF
TGCGCCAGCAGCTTGGATATACTAGCGGGCAGCTCCTACGAGCAGTACTTC
>TRBJ2-4|12|-|-|TRBV28
CASSPVGNIQYF
TGTGCCAGCAGTCCGGTGGGAAACATTCAGTACTTC
>TRBJ2-7|11|-|-|TRBV30
CAWRATYEQYF
TGTGCCTGGAGGGCGACCTACGAGCAGTACTTC
>TRBJ2-1|19|TRBD2|-|TRBV9
CASSFHPPGGRGDGVGQFF
TGTGCCAGCAGCTTCCACCCCCCAGGCGGGCGGGGGGATGGAGTAGGGCAGTTCTTC
>TRBJ1-5|17|-|-|TRBV30
CAWSVRVGRGENQPQHF
TGTGCCTGGAGTGTTAGAGTTGGGCGAGGGGAGAATCAGCCCCAGCATTTT
>TRBJ1-2|14|-|few|TRBV7-3
CASSPGAGDYGYTF
TGTGCCAGCAGCCCGGGGGCAGGGGACTATGGCTACACCTTC
>TRBJ2-1|16|TRBD1|once|TRBV5-8
CASRPLTGGMSNEQFF
TGTGCCAGCAGACCCCTAACAGGGGGGATGAGCAATGAGCAGTTCTTC
>TRBJ1-1|15|TRBD1|-|TRBV10-3
CAISETDREGTEAFF
TGTGCCATCAGTGAGACGGACAGGGAGGGCACTGAAGCTTTCTTT
>TRBJ2-2|16|TRBD2|-|TRBV19
CASNGGRVTNTGELFF
TGTGCCAGTAATGGGGGGAGGGTCACGAACACCGGGGAGCTGTTTTTT
>TRBJ2-7|12|-|-|TRBV11-2
CASSPGPYEQYF
TGTGCCAGCAGCCCCGGCCCCTACGAGCAGTACTTC
>TRBJ1-1|14|TRBD1|-|TRBV5-1
CASSLTGGGTEAFF
TGCGCCAGCAGCCTTACAGGGGGCGGCACTGAAGCTTTCTTT
>TRBJ1-1|13|-|-|TRBV2
CASSPTTATEAFF
TGTGCCAGCAGCCCCACGACAGCCACTGAAGCTTTCTTT
>TRBJ2-1|16|-|-|TRBV4-1
CASSQGRRSSYNEQFF
TGCGCCAGCAGCCAAGGGAGGAGAAGCTCCTACAATGAGCAGTTCTTC
>TRBJ2-7|15|TRBD1|-|TRBV30
CAWRIPGTARYEQYF
TGTGCCTGGAGAATCCCCGGGACAGCCAGATACGAGCAGTACTTC
>TRBJ1-5|15|-|-|TRBV19
CASHGGGNINQPQHF
TGTGCCAGTCACGGAGGGGGGAACATCAATCAGCCCCAGCATTTT
>TRBJ2-7|14|TRBD1|-|TRBV6-5
CASSYMDRGYEQYF
TGTGCCAGCAGTTACATGGACAGGGGTTACGAGCAGTACTTC
>TRBJ1-1|17|-|once|TRBV27
CASSSHAGVRGSTEAFF
TGTGCCAGCAGTTCCCATGCAGGGGTTCGCGGGAGTACTGAAGCTTTCTTT
>TRBJ2-4|14|-|-|TRBV6-1
CASSVGVRGDIQYF
TGTGCCAGCAGTGTCGGCGTAAGGGGGGACATTCAGTACTTC
>TRBJ1-6|15|TRBD1|-|TRBV19
CASSNQDRVWSPLHF
TGTGCCAGTAGTAACCAAGACAGGGTCTGGTCACCCCTCCACTTT
>TRBJ2-7|14|TRBD2|-|TRBV7-2
CASSLRGSGYEQYF
TGTGCCAGCAGCTTACGCGGGAGTGGGTACGAGCAGTACTTC
>TRBJ2-7|15|TRBD2|-|TRBV5-6
CASTQGLAGSYEQYF
TGTGCCAGCACCCAGGGACTAGCGGGGAGCTACGAGCAGTACTTC
>TRBJ1-1|14|-|-|TRBV5-1
CASSLTGLNTEAFF
TGCGCCAGCAGCTTAACAGGGTTGAACACTGAAGCTTTCTTT
>TRBJ1-1|14|-|once|TRBV29-1
CSVGIMDSNTEAFF
TGCAGCGTTGGTATTATGGACAGCAACACTGAAGCTTTCTTT
>TRBJ2-3|15|-|-|TRBV4-2
CASSQGSLATDTQYF
TGTGCCAGCAGCCAAGGGAGTTTAGCGACAGATACGCAGTATTTT
>TRBJ2-1|14|TRBD2|-|TRBV9
CASRAGGDYNEQFF
TGTGCCAGCAGAGCGGGAGGGGACTACAATGAGCAGTTCTTC